One and the same sample provided the 26 T cell receptor beta chains below, sequenced in a study of T cell repertoires in cytomegalovirus infection. TCRdb itself ran the reads through MiXCR, one entry per CDR3 protein. The table shows about 270,000 distinct CDR3 sequences, with approximately 22% occurring only once. These receptors have no identified antigens. The material was cultured PBMCs, obtained from culture after CMV antigen stimulation. Source of these receptors: a human donor in good health (CMV status not recorded). Some clones in this sample may be carry-over from other donors' samples.

The rearrangement joins TRBV10-2 to TRBJ2-7; the D call may be TRBD1 or TRBD2 (5 bases each). The CDR3 sequence is 14 residues long. Trimming shortened V by 0 bases and J by 6 bases, and 12 bases separated the two germline ends. Germline V CDR1 and CDR2: WSHSY, SAAADI. The CDR3 loop reads CASSESEWGSEQYV. The CDR3 bases are TGCGCCAGCAGTGAGTCGGAGTGGGGGAGCGAGCAGTACGTC.

A few counts support this clonotype. The V and J genes are TRBV19 and TRBJ1-1, with D perhaps TRBD1 (5 bases). Germline-derived CDR1 and CDR2 are LNHDA and SQIVND (reference sequence). This CDR3 spans 13 amino acids. V gave up 10 bases and J gave up 4 bases, with 16 bases separating them. CDR3 amino acids: CATKRGSITEAFF. CDR3 nucleotides: TGTGCCACCAAGAGGGGTAGTATCACTGAAGCTTTCTTT.

The chain couples TRBV9 to TRBJ2-1, with 11 bases that match TRBD2. This CDR3 contains 17 residues. J lost 4 bases, V lost 0 bases, and 6 bases had no gene match. Germline assignment: CDR1 SGDLS and CDR2 YYNGEE. In DNA form, the CDR3 reads TGTGCCAGCAGCGTAGGAACTAGCGGGAGAGGTTACAATGAGCAGTTCTTC. Residues: CASSVGTSGRGYNEQFF.

This clonotype was seen ten or more times. V and J are TRBV7-2 and TRBJ2-1; 10 positions match TRBD2. With 5 bases clipped from V and 9 bases from J, the junction kept 10 bases outside the gene matches. Germline V gene lookup returns CDR1 SGHTA and CDR2 FQGNSA. The CDR3 has 15 amino acids. CDR3 sequence: CASSPPSSGGREQFF. The CDR3 DNA reads TGTGCCAGCAGCCCGCCGTCTAGCGGGGGTCGTGAGCAGTTCTTC.

This clonotype was seen a few times. The rearrangement uses TRBV12-3 or TRBV12-4 and TRBJ2-3; 10 nucleotides align to TRBD1. The length of the CDR3 is 16 residues. J was trimmed by 2 bases and V by 7 bases; bases with no gene match: 9. CDR3 DNA: TGTGCCAGCATTCCGGGACAGGGGATTTCCACAGATACGCAGTATTTT. As protein: CASIPGQGISTDTQYF.

This clonotype was picked up a small number of times. The chain combines TRBV7-9 with TRBJ1-2, with 9 nucleotides matching TRBD1. V lost 4 bases and J lost 5; bases outside the gene matches: 11. From germline, CDR1 is SEHNR and CDR2 FQNEAQ (reference sequence). The CDR3 is 16 amino acids. CDR3 DNA sequence: TGTGCCAGCAGCTCTGACGGGACAGGGTTTACGTATGGCTACACCTTC. Protein: CASSSDGTGFTYGYTF.

This clonotype was seen ten or more times. The genes are TRBV2 and TRBJ2-3; D is tentatively TRBD1 or TRBD2 (5 bases each). The V and J ends lost 6 bases and 4 bases respectively, with 14 bases between them. Germline V gene sequence: CDR1 SNHLY, CDR2 FYNNEI. The CDR3 is 14 amino acids. The CDR3 DNA reads as TGTGCCAGCAGAAACCGGGACGTCGCAGATACGCAGTATTTT. Protein sequence: CASRNRDVADTQYF.

This clonotype was counted a few times. The genes are TRBV7-7 and TRBJ2-5; 8 bases are shared with TRBD2. CDR3 length equals 16 residues. From germline, CDR1 is SSHAT and CDR2 FNYEAQ (reference sequence). V gave up 0 bases and J gave up 1 base; unmatched junction bases: 4. The DNA of the CDR3 is TGTGCCAGCAGCTTAGCGGTTACTAGCGGCCAAGAGACCCAGTACTTC. Protein sequence: CASSLAVTSGQETQYF.

This clonotype appeared many times. The V call is TRBV7-7, the J call TRBJ2-2; D gene uncertain. Germline CDR1 reads SSHAT; CDR2 reads FNYEAQ (reference sequence). The CDR3 consists of 14 residues. V gave up 5 bases and J gave up 5 bases, with 12 bases separating them. Here the CDR3 DNA reads TGTGCCAGCAGCCCAGAGATAGGTACCGGGGAGCTGTTTTTT. Protein: CASSPEIGTGELFF.

This clonotype was recorded many times. The rearrangement links TRBV11-2 to TRBJ2-5, with 11 bases identical to TRBD2. Germline CDR1 SGHAT, CDR2 FQNNGV. Unmatched junction bases numbered 8, after V lost 6 bases and J lost 5 bases. This CDR3 comprises 15 residues. This chain's CDR3 is CASRLSGRASETQYF. CDR3 nucleotide sequence: TGTGCCAGCAGACTTAGCGGGAGGGCTAGTGAGACCCAGTACTTC.

The CDR3 region has the DNA TGTGCCAGCAGCTTCGGACTAGCGGGAGGTCGAGAGCAGTACTTC. Its translation: CASSFGLAGGREQYF. This rearrangement joins TRBV7-9 to TRBJ2-7; 14 positions agree with TRBD2. Germline-derived CDR1 and CDR2 are SEHNR and FQNEAQ (reference sequence). This CDR3 spans 15 amino acids. The V gene end was trimmed by 3 bases and the J gene end by 7 bases; junction bases not matched to a gene: 5.

In its sample, this clonotype was seen many times. The J gene is TRBJ1-4, the V gene TRBV7-2; D remains ambiguous. V was clipped by 5 bases and J by 4 bases, with 20 bases between them. Germline-derived CDR1 and CDR2 are SGHTA and FQGNSA. CDR3 length equals 17 residues. The CDR3 DNA sequence: TGTGCCAGCAGCACCAGACGGCGCTATGACAATAATGAAAAACTGTTTTTT. It codes for CASSTRRRYDNNEKLFF. The full variable domain, rest sourced from reference TRBV7-2 and TRBJ1-4, is GAGVSQSPSNKVTEKGKDVELRCDPISGHTALYWYRQSLGQGLEFLIYFQGNSAPDKSGLPSDRFSAERTGGSVSTLTIQRTQQEDSAVYLCASSTRRRYDNNEKLFFGSGTQLSVL.

The chain has TRBV11-2 and TRBJ1-6; no firm D call. CDR1 is SGHAT, CDR2 FQNNGV, per germline. V dropped 3 bases and J dropped 8 bases, with 5 bases sitting between them. This CDR3 has 12 amino acids. CDR3 protein: CASSFRYSPLHF. The CDR3 nucleotides are TGTGCCAGCAGCTTTAGGTATTCACCCCTCCACTTT.

This clonotype was seen many times. The rearrangement uses TRBV18 and TRBJ2-5, with 9 bases aligning to TRBD1. CDR3 length: 15 residues. From germline, CDR1 is KGHSH and CDR2 LQKENI. Trimming took 4 bases from V and 5 from J; bases not matched to a gene: 8. CDR3 DNA: TGTGCCAGCTCACGACCGACAGGGGGTAGTGAGACCCAGTACTTC. Its protein is CASSRPTGGSETQYF.

The chain has TRBV6-2 or TRBV6-3 and TRBJ1-6; TRBD1 matches 10 bases. With V trimmed by 4 bases and J by 10 bases, 7 bases remained unmatched. The CDR3 length is 15 residues. Germline assignment: CDR1 MNHEY and CDR2 SVGEGT. CDR3 DNA: TGTGCCAGCAGTTGGACCGGGACAGGGGCATCACCCCTCCACTTT. This translates into CASSWTGTGASPLHF.

The table lists this clonotype with a few counts. The chain combines TRBV4-1 with TRBJ1-1; unclear D gene. There are 13 residues in the CDR3. Trimming left V 2 bases short and J 3 bases short, with 7 bases between. CDR1 MGHRA and CDR2 YSYEKL come from the germline V gene. The CDR3 loop reads CASSQFGYTEAFF. CDR3 bases: TGCGCCAGCAGCCAATTTGGGTACACTGAAGCTTTCTTT.

This clonotype was seen at least ten times. J is TRBJ2-7 and V is TRBV11-2, with a tentative D call TRBD2 (5 bases). The V end lost 5 bases, the J end lost 0 bases, and 14 bases lay between the germline ends. This CDR3 region has 15 residues. Germline V lookup: CDR1 SGHAT, CDR2 FQNNGV. This chain's CDR3 is CASSPGERISYEQYF. DNA of the CDR3: TGTGCCAGCAGCCCCGGGGAGAGGATCTCCTACGAGCAGTACTTC.

Only a few counts were recorded for this clonotype. The chain uses TRBV7-9 and TRBJ2-1, with 11 positions matching TRBD2. The length of the CDR3 is 17 residues. Germline V gene data show CDR1 as SEHNR and CDR2 as FQNEAQ (reference sequence). Trimming cost V 5 bases and J 3 bases; bases outside gene matches: 9. The CDR3 coding sequence is TGTGCCAGCAGCGGGTCTGCCGGACTAGCGGGCTACAATGAGCAGTTCTTC. This encodes CASSGSAGLAGYNEQFF.

There are many counts of this clonotype. The chain carries TRBV7-8 and TRBJ2-7; possibly TRBD2 for D (5 bases). CDR3 size: 13 residues. Between the trimmed V and J ends, which lost 1 base and 7 bases, there was a span of 11 bases. The germline V gene has CDR1 SGHVS and CDR2 FQNEAQ. CDR3 in amino acids: CASSLDVRGEQYF. For the CDR3, the DNA is TGTGCCAGCAGCTTAGATGTCAGAGGGGAGCAGTACTTC.

The rearrangement links TRBV7-6 to TRBJ2-1; tentative D call: TRBD2 (5 bases). V dropped 4 bases and J dropped 3 bases, with 7 bases sitting between them. CDR1 is SGHVS, CDR2 FNYEAQ, per germline. The CDR3 runs 13 residues. This chain's CDR3 is CASSSGNYNEQFF. In nucleotides, the CDR3 is TGTGCCAGCAGCTCGGGAAACTACAATGAGCAGTTCTTC.

J is TRBJ2-3 and V is TRBV28; 12 bases align to TRBD2. Germline CDR1 reads MDHEN; CDR2 reads SYDVKM. The V and J ends lost 4 bases and 4 bases, in that order; junction bases with no gene match: 3. This CDR3 has 15 amino acids. CDR3: CASSSLAGGADTQYF. CDR3 DNA: TGTGCCAGCAGTTCCCTAGCGGGAGGGGCAGATACGCAGTATTTT.

This clonotype has a count of ten or more. The J gene is TRBJ2-5, the V gene TRBV7-2; D uncertain. Trimming pared 2 bases from V and 8 bases from J, leaving 6 bases between. This CDR3 spans 11 amino acids. The germline V gene encodes CDR1 SGHTA and CDR2 FQGNSA. The CDR3 here is CASSLSLTQYF. The CDR3 DNA reads TGTGCCAGCAGCTTATCCCTAACCCAGTACTTC. The whole variable domain, remainder taken from reference TRBV7-2 and TRBJ2-5, is GAGVSQSPSNKVTEKGKDVELRCDPISGHTALYWYRQSLGQGLEFLIYFQGNSAPDKSGLPSDRFSAERTGGSVSTLTIQRTQQEDSAVYLCASSLSLTQYFGPGTRLLVL.

The rearrangement links TRBV6-5 to TRBJ2-3; the match to TRBD2 covers 8 bases. The J segment lost 5 bases and the V segment lost 0 bases, leaving 4 bases of the junction unmatched. CDR1 and CDR2 from the germline V gene are MNHEY and SVGAGI. The CDR3 spans 15 residues. CDR3 DNA sequence: TGTGCCAGCAGTTACTCCGGGACTAGGGGAGATACGCAGTATTTT. It is translated as CASSYSGTRGDTQYF.

This rearrangement joins TRBV7-9 to TRBJ1-1, with D uncertain. This CDR3 spans 13 amino acids. Looked up from germline, CDR1 is SEHNR and CDR2 is FQNEAQ (reference sequence). Trimming cost V 4 bases and J 3 bases, with 9 bases left between them. The CDR3 is CASSSLKDTEAFF. The CDR3 nucleotides are TGTGCCAGCAGCTCACTAAAGGACACTGAAGCTTTCTTT.

The rearrangement joins TRBV5-6 to TRBJ2-1, with TRBD2 matching over 13 bases. The CDR3 sequence is 16 residues long. Germline CDR1 and CDR2: SGHDT and YYEEEE. V dropped 4 bases and J dropped 9; count of bases not matched to a gene: 10. The CDR3 DNA reads as TGTGCCAGCAGCACAGTACTAGCGGGAGGGCCGTCTGAGCAGTTCTTC. Translated: CASSTVLAGGPSEQFF.

A few counts support this clonotype. The V gene is TRBV6-5, the J gene TRBJ1-4, with a possible D match to TRBD1 (6 bases). Germline assignment: CDR1 MNHEY and CDR2 SVGAGI. The CDR3 consists of 15 residues. V lost 6 bases and J lost 8, with 19 bases in between. The CDR3 region is CASSLAPAGAEKLFF. The CDR3 DNA reads TGTGCCAGCAGCCTAGCCCCTGCAGGGGCGGAAAAACTGTTTTTT.